This T cell receptor (beta chain) was sequenced in a study of blood T cell repertoires in COVID-19 (dated by TCRdb to about 2020). For context, the study as a whole: The collaborator samples originated in the United States, Italy and Spain and spanned the acute and convalescent phases of COVID-19. The sample metadata nearly always contained a de-identified subject ID, COVID-19 status, age in years and sex. The repertoires were released in a freely available public database intended as a resource for research on the immune response to SARS-CoV-2. The prospective study material was composed of cDNA or gDNA derived from T cells, B-cell-depleted T cells, or PBMCs. Samples were obtained from the ongoing ImmuneRACE study (first 160 participants) and from 1,254 subjects provided by 6 global collaborators. Subjects who had been exposed to COVID-19, were actively infected with it, or had recovered from it provided the deeply sampled blood TCRbeta repertoires that made up the dataset. Where available, HLA class I and class II types were obtained from metadata supplied by the sample provider rather than from assay-based typing.

After removal of 5 bases from V and 4 bases from J, the junction retains 5 bases not matched to a gene. CDR1 LNHDA and CDR2 SQIVND were looked up in the germline V gene (reference sequence). Counted from cysteine to phenylalanine, this CDR3 has 15 amino acids. The sequence is cut down to CDR3 DNA, 45 bases in frame from base 1. Note on this clone: Its cognate antigen has yet to be identified. Base qualities are not recorded, but no much larger clone differs from it by a single base.

The immunoSEQ Assay, a bias-controlled multiplex PCR, was used to amplify TCRbeta CDR3 regions from genomic DNA. As for the authors' bioinformatics: Nucleated cell counts per sample were estimated from amplification of reference gene primers within the assay. To quantify the absolute abundance of each unique TCRbeta CDR3 rearrangement, sequence reads were collapsed and filtered. For each sample, productive Simpson clonality was calculated as the square root of Simpson's diversity index over productive rearrangements. Entries here come from immuneACCESS through TCRdb and include only in-frame sequences with V and J called. Some clones fail to appear in such tables; in the studies checked, an unresolved V gene covers under half of the shortfall, and the cause of the remainder is unknown. V and J calls and clone size are given by that table; D and trimming were obtained from the DNA. The sample table holds more than 300,000 clones, of which more than 75% were seen once. The ten largest clonotypes hold about 10% of the sample.

In Seattle, one collaborating source enrolled patients while the infection was active and tracked those patients longitudinally over the course of disease. The collaborating institutions used their own protocols to collect whole blood in K2EDTA tubes. For TCRbeta analysis, collaborator samples were shipped as frozen whole blood, as isolated PBMCs, or as DNA extracted from either sample type. The research as a whole found: The amount of clinical and demographic metadata varied by source and participant and was provided uncurated.

Recombination linked TRBV19 to TRBJ2-3; 11 nucleotides in the junction match TRBD2. Sequenced: peripheral blood. The TCR originated in a woman between 25 and 40 years old with COVID-19, enrolled during active disease. For the CDR3, the sequence is CASSAGLAVSDTQYF. The nucleotide sequence is TGTGCCAGTAGTGCGGGACTAGCGGTTTCAGATACGCAGTATTTT.